Listed here is a single TCR beta chain. Its antigen is undetermined. This sample was taken from a study of OX40 agonist ivuxolimab in advanced cancers. The study's findings and limits: In a subset of nonresponders, normalized T-cell clonal expansion was also low. Blood T cells, both CD4+ and CD8+, expanded clonally by week 6 at 0.1 to 3.0 mg/kg.

Some clones are missing from TCRdb's copy, which holds only in-frame ones; the method was immunoSEQ multiplex PCR. The sample records tens of thousands of clones, nearly 95% being singletons. Per germline, CDR1 SEHNR and CDR2 FQNEAQ (reference sequence). J gave up 3 bases and V 2 bases, and 5 bases lay outside the gene matches. This CDR3 spans 16 amino acids. The source of this sequence is an adult with an advanced solid tumor such as melanoma, head and neck, liver or kidney cancer. This chain connects TRBV7-9 to TRBJ2-1; 9 positions agree with TRBD1. Sequencing was performed on CD4+ or CD8+ T cells sorted from blood, taken in a trial of the OX40 agonist ivuxolimab. The CDR3 sequence: CASSLKGQGLYNEQFF. DNA for the CDR3: TGTGCCAGCAGCTTAAAGGGACAGGGACTCTACAATGAGCAGTTCTTC. Full variable domain (outside the CDR3, taken from reference TRBV7-9 and TRBJ2-1): DTGVSQNPRHKITKRGQNVTFRCDPISEHNRLYWYRQTLGQGPEFLTYFQNEAQLEKSRLLSDRFSAERPKGSFSTLEIQRTEQGDSAMYLCASSLKGQGLYNEQFFGPGTRLTVL.